This is a list of T cell receptor beta chains from one sample in a study of cytomegalovirus exposure and HLA in healthy donors. Sequencing used immunoSEQ multiplex PCR; TCRdb keeps in-frame clones, though not all of them. The sample records about 96,000 clones, approximately 75% being singletons. What was sequenced was PBMCs. The receptors stem from a female donor in good health and CMV-seropositive. Both conserved end residues are part of each CDR3. The D gene is left open where the match is weak. Clone size is shown for a subset of rows, as once, few, many or a class of expanded clone.

NA	TRBJ1-6	NA	TRBV30	TGTGCCTGGAGTCCGACAGAGAATTCACCCCTCCACTTT	CAWSPTENSPLHF
NA	TRBJ2-1	TRBD2	TRBV7-2	TGTGCCAGCAGATGGCGGGGGGGCCGGAATGAGCAGTTCTTC	CASRWRGGRNEQFF
NA	TRBJ1-4	TRBD1	TRBV28	TGTGCCAGCAGCGAAGACAGGGAGGAAAAACTGTTTTTT	CASSEDREEKLFF
NA	TRBJ1-1	NA	TRBV9	TGTGCCAGCAGCGTAGCCGTGAGCACTGAAGCTTTCTTT	CASSVAVSTEAFF
NA	TRBJ2-7	NA	TRBV6-1	TGTGCCAGCAGTGAAAGGTCCCCAAGGAGTTGGGAGCAGTACTTC	CASSERSPRSWEQYF
few	TRBJ1-6	NA	TRBV5-6	TGTGCCAGCAGCCCTAGAACAATCCCGGAAAATTCACCCCTCCACTTT	CASSPRTIPENSPLHF
NA	TRBJ2-7	NA	TRBV27	TGTGCCAGCAGTTTAATGGGGCAAGGCTACGAGCAGTACTTC	CASSLMGQGYEQYF
NA	TRBJ2-3	TRBD2	TRBV10-2	TGCGCCAGCAGTGACTGGACTAGCGGGGGCCCCACAGATACGCAGTATTTT	CASSDWTSGGPTDTQYF
few	TRBJ2-3	NA	TRBV7-2	TGTGCCAGCAGCTCCACCGGGACTCCCCGACCCACAGATACGCAGTATTTT	CASSSTGTPRPTDTQYF
NA	TRBJ2-5	NA	TRBV4-3	TGCGCCAGCAGCCAAGATAGGGGGGGCCAGCGAGGAGAGACCCAGTACTTC	CASSQDRGGQRGETQYF
few	TRBJ1-6	TRBD1	TRBV5-6	TGTGCCAGCAGCCCCACAGGGGGCGCGGGGAATTCACCCCTCCACTTT	CASSPTGGAGNSPLHF
few	TRBJ1-4	TRBD1	TRBV6-5	TGTGCCAGCAGTAGATACCAGGGGGGTAATGAAAAACTGTTTTTT	CASSRYQGGNEKLFF
NA	TRBJ1-1	TRBD1	TRBV5-4	TGTGCCAGCAGCTGGAGGGGGCGGTACACTGAAGCTTTCTTT	CASSWRGRYTEAFF
few	TRBJ1-1	TRBD1	TRBV7-6	TGTGCCAGCAGCTTGACAGGGTTACTAAACACTGAAGCTTTCTTT	CASSLTGLLNTEAFF
NA	TRBJ1-1	NA	TRBV5-1	TGCGCCAGCAGCCAGGGCGCCACTGAAGCTTTCTTT	CASSQGATEAFF
NA	TRBJ2-4	NA	TRBV4-1	TGCGCCAGCAGCCAAGCCGAGATTCAGACTAGTAGCCAAAACATTCAGTACTTC	CASSQAEIQTSSQNIQYF
NA	TRBJ1-1	NA	TRBV7-2	TGTGCCAGCAGCTTGTACACGGGACAGAACACTGAAGCTTTCTTT	CASSLYTGQNTEAFF
NA	TRBJ2-7	TRBD2	TRBV5-1	TGCGCCAGCAGCTACGCGGGAGGCGGCGAGCAGTACTTC	CASSYAGGGEQYF
NA	TRBJ2-2	NA	TRBV30	TGTGCCTGGAGTGTATTGCCCGGGAACACCGGGGAGCTGTTTTTT	CAWSVLPGNTGELFF
NA	TRBJ2-5	TRBD1	TRBV7-9	TGTGCCAGCAGCTTGACAGGGGGCTCGGGAGAGACCCAGTACTTC	CASSLTGGSGETQYF
NA	TRBJ1-1	NA	TRBV11-3	TGTGCCAGCAGCTTAGCGGGGAACACTGAAGCTTTCTTT	CASSLAGNTEAFF
NA	TRBJ2-2	TRBD2	TRBV4-2	TGTGCCAGCAGCCCGACTAGCGGTAACACCGGGGAGCTGTTTTTT	CASSPTSGNTGELFF
NA	TRBJ1-5	TRBD1	TRBV30	TGTGCCTGGAGTATAGCAAGGGACAGGGGCCCAAATAGCAATCAGCCCCAGCATTTT	CAWSIARDRGPNSNQPQHF
NA	TRBJ2-3	NA	TRBV19	TGTGCCAGTGGTACAGGGAGGAGGACAGATACGCAGTATTTT	CASGTGRRTDTQYF
NA	TRBJ1-1	NA	TRBV7-2	TGTGCCAGCAGCTTCGGGGGTTCTTATCTTGAAGCTTTCTTT	CASSFGGSYLEAFF
NA	TRBJ1-6	TRBD1	TRBV2	TGTGCCAGCAGTCCTTTCCAGGGGGAGTCACCCCTCCACTTT	CASSPFQGESPLHF
NA	TRBJ1-5	NA	TRBV6-5	TGTGCCAGCAGAAGAGACAGCTATAGCAATCAGCCCCAGCATTTT	CASRRDSYSNQPQHF
NA	TRBJ2-7	NA	TRBV2	TGTGCCAGCAGCCCCGGCCCCCTGACAGGACTCTACGAGCAGTACTTC	CASSPGPLTGLYEQYF
NA	TRBJ1-5	NA	TRBV30	TGTGCCTGGAGTGTACAGGGAACTCAGCCCCAGCATTTT	CAWSVQGTQPQHF
NA	TRBJ1-1	NA	TRBV6-1	TGTGCCAGCAGTGCTATAAGCCTACTGAACACTGAAGCTTTCTTT	CASSAISLLNTEAFF
NA	TRBJ1-4	NA	TRBV28	TGTGCCAGCAGTTCGGCCGGGGTTGAAAAACTGTTTTTT	CASSSAGVEKLFF
NA	TRBJ2-7	TRBD1	TRBV7-3	TGTGCCAGCAGCGAGAGACAGGGTGTGCAGTACTTC	CASSERQGVQYF
NA	TRBJ1-5	TRBD1	TRBV2	TGTGCCAGCAGACGGACAGGGGGCGGAAGGAGCAATCAGCCCCAGCATTTT	CASRRTGGGRSNQPQHF
NA	TRBJ1-6	NA	TRBV19	TGTGCCAGTGAAGGGGGTGCGGCTTCACCCCTCCACTTT	CASEGGAASPLHF
few	TRBJ1-4	NA	TRBV4-2	TGTGCCAGCAGCCAAGATCACAGGGCGGCAAAACTGTTTTTT	CASSQDHRAAKLFF
once	TRBJ1-5	TRBD1	TRBV19	TGTGCCAGTAGCGGGACAGCGAGCAATCAGCCCCAGCATTTT	CASSGTASNQPQHF
few	TRBJ1-1	TRBD1	TRBV2	TGTGCCAGCCGATTGACAGGGAGCAACACTGAAGCTTTCTTT	CASRLTGSNTEAFF
few	TRBJ1-5	TRBD1	TRBV6-6	TGTGCCAGCAGTTACCCCACGGGACAGGGAGGTCAGCCCCAGCATTTT	CASSYPTGQGGQPQHF
medium-sized	TRBJ2-6	NA	TRBV7-9	TGTGCCAGCAGCGTGGGGGGTAACTTAGTGTCTGGGGCCAACGTCCTGACTTTC	CASSVGGNLVSGANVLTF
NA	TRBJ1-1	NA	TRBV6-8	TGTGCCAGCAGTTACTCGCACAGACCGAACACTGAAGCTTTCTTT	CASSYSHRPNTEAFF
NA	TRBJ2-2	NA	TRBV4-2	TGTGCCAGCAGCCAAGATGGGTCACTACAAGGAAACCACGGGGAGCTGTTTTTT	CASSQDGSLQGNHGELFF
NA	TRBJ2-5	NA	TRBV15	TGTGCCACCAGCAGAGGGGTCGGGGACCAAGAGACCCAGTACTTC	CATSRGVGDQETQYF
NA	TRBJ1-2	NA	TRBV18	TGTGCCAGCTCACTCCACGAAGGGGATGGCTACACCTTC	CASSLHEGDGYTF
NA	TRBJ1-1	NA	TRBV15	TGTGCCACCAGCAGAGATCCCCGGGACACTGAAGCTTTCTTT	CATSRDPRDTEAFF
NA	TRBJ2-5	NA	TRBV5-4	TGTGCCTTTCACTTAGCGAGCCACGGGGAGACCCAGTACTTC	CAFHLASHGETQYF
NA	TRBJ2-7	TRBD1	TRBV28	TGTGCCAGCAGTCCGGCCGGACAGGGCGGCTACGAGCAGTACTTC	CASSPAGQGGYEQYF
once	TRBJ2-3	NA	TRBV28	TGTGCCAGCACCCTGAGAAGCACAGATACGCAGTATTTT	CASTLRSTDTQYF
NA	TRBJ1-5	TRBD1	TRBV30	TGTGCCTGGGGAAGCCTCGGGGCAGGGGGCTTTAATCAGCCCCAGCATTTT	CAWGSLGAGGFNQPQHF
few	TRBJ2-7	NA	TRBV11-2	TGTGCCAGCAGCTCTGTGGCGGGGGCTAGCCCCTACGAGCAGTACTTC	CASSSVAGASPYEQYF
few	TRBJ2-7	NA	TRBV7-8	TGTGCCAGCAGCTCTGACAGAAAGTACGAGCAGTACTTC	CASSSDRKYEQYF